The rows below give T cell receptor beta chains drawn from one sample of a study of blood T cell repertoires in COVID-19. The table came from immunoSEQ multiplex PCR; TCRdb's copy has only in-frame clones and leaves some out. The sample shows 350,000 to 450,000 clones, approximately 86% of them seen only once. The sample taken for sequencing was peripheral blood. All receptors derive from a woman in her sixties or seventies with COVID-19, enrolled during active disease. CDR3s include the opening cysteine and the closing phenylalanine or tryptophan. D genes are given only for firm matches. Where a row states a size, it is once, few, many or the class of an expanded clone; other rows omit it.

j_call clone_size d_call v_call cdr3_aa cdr3_nt
TRBJ2-5 - TRBD2 TRBV3-1/TRBV3-2 CASTSDVRGAQYF TGTGCCAGCACCTCCGATGTGCGGGGGGCCCAGTACTTC
TRBJ2-7 - TRBD1 TRBV5-5 CASSSGPPRDRVNEQYF TGTGCCAGCAGCTCGGGCCCGCCCCGGGACAGGGTGAACGAGCAGTACTTC
TRBJ1-5 - TRBD1 TRBV4-1 CASSQGQGPYSNQPQHF TGCGCCAGCAGCCAAGGACAGGGTCCGTATAGCAATCAGCCCCAGCATTTT
TRBJ1-2 - TRBD1 TRBV28 CASSLIRTGNYGYTF TGTGCCAGCAGTTTAATTAGGACAGGAAACTATGGCTACACCTTC
TRBJ2-2 - TRBD2 TRBV11-2 CASSSGLAGGGGELFF TGTGCCAGCAGCTCAGGACTAGCGGGGGGTGGCGGGGAGCTGTTTTTT
TRBJ1-2 - - TRBV6-1 CASSDPGSYGYTF TGTGCCAGCAGTGACCCGGGAAGTTATGGCTACACCTTC
TRBJ1-5 few TRBD1 TRBV25-1 CASSGDTGTGVQPQHF TGTGCCAGCAGTGGGGATACCGGGACAGGGGTACAGCCCCAGCATTTT
TRBJ2-6 once - TRBV25-1 CASSASQAGANVLTF TGTGCCAGCAGTGCCTCTCAGGCTGGGGCCAACGTCCTGACTTTC
TRBJ2-1 - - TRBV6-1 CASSESHYNEQFF TGTGCCAGCAGTGAAAGCCACTACAATGAGCAGTTCTTC
TRBJ1-6 - - TRBV10-2 CASSVGENSPLHF TGCGCCAGCTCGGTCGGAGAAAATTCACCCCTCCACTTT
TRBJ2-1 - - TRBV9 CASSRRTYNEQFF TGTGCCAGCAGCCGCAGAACCTACAATGAGCAGTTCTTC
TRBJ1-1 - TRBD1 TRBV14 CASSQELTGSAFF TGTGCCAGCAGCCAAGAGTTGACAGGGTCGGCTTTCTTT
TRBJ1-3 - - TRBV6-5 CASNPPGVSGNTIYF TGTGCCAGCAACCCGCCGGGGGTCTCTGGAAACACCATATATTTT
TRBJ2-1 - - TRBV29-1 CSFVGGSSYNEQFF TGCAGCTTTGTGGGGGGTAGCTCCTACAATGAGCAGTTCTTC
TRBJ2-7 - TRBD2 TRBV4-2 CASSQISGGATYEQYF TGTGCCAGCAGCCAAATTAGCGGGGGGGCGACCTACGAGCAGTACTTC
TRBJ1-3 - - TRBV7-2 CASSLGDSLSGNTIYF TGTGCCAGCAGCTTAGGAGACAGCCTCTCTGGAAACACCATATATTTT
TRBJ2-2 once - TRBV19 CASSIGQANTGELFF TGTGCCAGTAGTATAGGACAGGCTAACACCGGGGAGCTGTTTTTT
TRBJ2-5 - - TRBV9 CASSPGGSGETQYF TGTGCCAGCAGCCCAGGGGGGAGCGGGGAGACCCAGTACTTC
TRBJ1-3 - - TRBV5-5 CASSLVFAGGNTIYF TGTGCCAGCAGCTTGGTGTTCGCCGGGGGAAACACCATATATTTT
TRBJ1-3 - - TRBV6-5 CASSPDSSGNTIYF TGTGCCAGCAGTCCCGACAGCTCTGGAAACACCATATATTTT
TRBJ2-3 - TRBD2 TRBV19 CASSLLTSGGADTQYF TGTGCCAGTAGTCTGCTAACTAGCGGGGGGGCAGATACGCAGTATTTT
TRBJ2-3 - - TRBV9 CASSDGRGTDTQYF TGTGCCAGCAGCGACGGCAGGGGCACAGATACGCAGTATTTT
TRBJ1-2 - - TRBV11-2 CASSYPRTTDYGYTF TGTGCCAGCAGCTACCCTCGGACAACAGACTATGGCTACACCTTC
TRBJ2-5 - TRBD2 TRBV11-2 CASSLGGGRETQYF TGTGCCAGCAGCTTAGGCGGGGGGCGAGAGACCCAGTACTTC
TRBJ1-6 - - TRBV7-2 CASSLVGWDKNSPLHF TGTGCCAGCAGCTTAGTAGGCTGGGACAAGAATTCACCCCTCCACTTT
TRBJ1-2 once - TRBV4-2 CASSQEQKQNYGYTF TGTGCCAGCAGCCAAGAACAAAAACAGAACTATGGCTACACCTTC
TRBJ1-2 - - TRBV29-1 CSVEDRGDGYGYTF TGCAGCGTTGAAGATCGGGGGGACGGCTATGGCTACACCTTC
TRBJ1-6 - - TRBV30 CAWSEWQGRSPLHF TGTGCCTGGAGTGAGTGGCAGGGGCGTTCACCCCTCCACTTT
TRBJ2-2 - TRBD2 TRBV4-1 CASSQSGLAGNTGELFF TGCGCCAGCAGCCAATCAGGACTAGCGGGGAACACCGGGGAGCTGTTTTTT
TRBJ2-5 - TRBD2 TRBV4-2 CASSHSGGYEQETQYF TGTGCCAGCAGCCACTCGGGGGGGTACGAACAAGAGACCCAGTACTTC
TRBJ2-5 - - TRBV5-1 CASSRETQYF TGCGCCAGCTCCAGGGAGACCCAGTACTTC
TRBJ1-3 once - TRBV9 CASSDGTGPSGNTIYF TGTGCCAGCAGCGACGGCACAGGGCCTTCTGGAAACACCATATATTTT
TRBJ1-2 - TRBD1 TRBV9 CASSATQTGTGNNGYTF TGTGCCAGCAGCGCGACCCAAACCGGGACAGGGAACAATGGCTACACCTTC
TRBJ2-2 - - TRBV2 CASGKQVANTGELFF TGTGCCAGCGGGAAACAGGTCGCGAACACCGGGGAGCTGTTTTTT
TRBJ1-2 - - TRBV5-1 CASSWAPGGARGYTF TGCGCCAGCAGCTGGGCCCCTGGGGGCGCTAGGGGCTACACCTTC
TRBJ1-1 - - TRBV18 CASSPVVGGNTEAFF TGTGCCAGCTCACCAGTCGTGGGGGGGAACACTGAAGCTTTCTTT
TRBJ1-4 - - TRBV5-1 CASSADSRTEKLFF TGCGCCAGCAGCGCGGACAGCCGAACTGAAAAACTGTTTTTT
TRBJ2-2 - TRBD2 TRBV5-4 CASSRPAGGPNTGELFF TGTGCCAGCAGTAGACCTGCGGGGGGACCGAACACCGGGGAGCTGTTTTTT
TRBJ2-7 - - TRBV19 CASSRQARGAYEQYF TGTGCCAGTAGTCGACAGGCCCGGGGGGCCTACGAGCAGTACTTC
TRBJ1-1 many - TRBV11-2 CASSHRERNTEAFF TGTGCCAGCAGCCACAGGGAAAGGAACACTGAAGCTTTCTTT
TRBJ1-2 - - TRBV28 CATRESPPNYGYTF TGTGCCACCCGAGAGAGCCCCCCTAACTATGGCTACACCTTC
TRBJ1-1 - - TRBV30 CAWSGGRSTEAFF TGTGCCTGGAGTGGTGGGAGGAGCACTGAAGCTTTCTTT
TRBJ2-1 - - TRBV11-3 CASSLAGLGGIQQFF TGTGCCAGCAGCTTAGCCGGACTAGGGGGGATACAGCAGTTCTTC
TRBJ2-7 once - TRBV11-1 CASSPSGGYGYEQYF TGTGCCAGCAGCCCGTCAGGGGGGTATGGCTACGAGCAGTACTTC
TRBJ2-5 - - TRBV5-4 CASSLGSPQETQYF TGTGCCAGCAGCCTCGGGAGCCCGCAAGAGACCCAGTACTTC